Listed here is a single T cell receptor beta chain. Its antigen remains unidentified. No base quality information exists; no much larger clone differs at one position. V is pruned by 3 bases and J by 13 bases, leaving 7 bases of the junction without a gene match. CDR1 and CDR2, looked up from the germline V gene, are MDHEN and SYDVKM. The CDR3 runs 13 residues from the cysteine to the phenylalanine. The sequence is cut down to CDR3 DNA, 39 bases in frame from base 1. The data are from a study of relationships among human T cell subsets (dated by TCRdb to the early 2010s). About the full investigation: Sequencing was performed on eight distinct blood T cell populations: pan T, CD8 cytotoxic, regulatory, Th1, Th2, naive plus transitional, activated and memory cells.

The protocol used for the library was multiplex PCR. The listed sequencing device is 454 GS FLX. TCR alpha and beta CDR3 regions were amplified from mRNA by semiquantitative ARM-PCR. In ARM-PCR, tagged nested gene-specific primers were used first, and communal superprimers then performed exponential amplification. Nested primers were removed by exonuclease before the second amplification round on first-round PCR products. The amplicons were sequenced on the 454 platform, a system that can rapidly sequence millions of DNA fragments without cloning bias. A read counted as effective if the read could be mapped to both V and J germline segments. In the authors' own workflow: IRmap, which uses pyromap, a Smith-Waterman modification adapted to 454 sequencing errors, was used to assign reads to germline V, D and J segments. To filter D-beta assignments, cutoffs were set at the 99th percentile of the alignment scores obtained from simulated random sequences. The amino acids between the conserved V-segment Y[YFLI]C motif and the J-segment [FW]GXGT motif were defined as CDR3. A compound Poisson process model, previously applied to large-scale EST data, was used to estimate repertoire diversity. A procedure for detecting cross-contamination was used to argue that sample contamination was not the source of the shared CDR3s. TCRdb ran its own pipeline on the public reads, namely fastp trimming at Q25 and MiXCR clone calling, and kept in-frame beta chains. Entries that share a CDR3 protein sequence are merged under the most common genes and DNA. It is TCRdb's table, rather than the study itself, that gives the V and J calls and clone size. For this sample there are roughly 7,000 distinct CDR3 sequences; under 70% appear just once. The ten most abundant clones make up 50% to 60% of the sample.

The full study reports these points: Over 55% of CD8+ cytotoxic sequences were found to belong to clones with over 100 reads, whereas few such clones were observed in the regulatory and Th2 subsets. Substantial sharing of CDR3s among Th1, Th2 and regulatory T cells was interpreted as suggestive of stochastic cell fate choices. A CD4+CD8+ double-positive population could not be ruled out by the bead-based sorting. Across the seven subsets, no statistically significant differences turned up in V, D and J usage, CDR3 length, or N-nucleotide additions.

Isolated CD4+ and CD8+ T cells were pooled, and anti-CD45RA microbeads were used to isolate naive plus transitional T cells from the pooled cells. Miltenyi superparamagnetic beads coated with subset-specific monoclonal antibodies were used to isolate the T cell subsets. All T cell populations were isolated from peripheral blood. Ficoll separation was used to obtain mononuclear cells from whole blood, after which anti-CD14 microbeads were used to deplete monocytes. Right after isolation, the cell populations were resuspended in RNAprotect reagent. The chain links TRBV28 with TRBJ2-5; 11 central nucleotides agree with TRBD2. This TCR was recovered from a man aged 35-49 years in good health. Sequencing used naive and transitional (CD45RA+) T cells sorted from blood. Interpreted using the paper, the cell subset or site label stands for: CD45RA+ naive plus transitional T cells (Tn+t). The sequence in DNA is TGTGCCAGCAGTTTTACTAGCGGGGGACGTTTGTACTTC. It specifies CASSFTSGGRLYF.